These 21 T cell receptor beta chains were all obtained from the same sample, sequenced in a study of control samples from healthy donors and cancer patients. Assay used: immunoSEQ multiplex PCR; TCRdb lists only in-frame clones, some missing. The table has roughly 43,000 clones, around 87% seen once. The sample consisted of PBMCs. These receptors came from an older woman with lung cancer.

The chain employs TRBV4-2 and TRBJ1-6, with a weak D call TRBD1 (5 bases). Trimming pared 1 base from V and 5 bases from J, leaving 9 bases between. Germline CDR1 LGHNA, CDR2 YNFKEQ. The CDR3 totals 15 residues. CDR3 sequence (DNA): TGTGCCAGCAGCCAAGGAGACAGAAATAATTCACCCCTCCACTTT. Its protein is CASSQGDRNNSPLHF.

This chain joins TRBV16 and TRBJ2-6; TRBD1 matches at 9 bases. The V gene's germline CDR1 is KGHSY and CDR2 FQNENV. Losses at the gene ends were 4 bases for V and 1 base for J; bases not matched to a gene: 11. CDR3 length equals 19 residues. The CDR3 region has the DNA TGTGCCAGCAGCCCCAGGACAGGGGCCCTCCTTTCTGGGGCCAACGTCCTGACTTTC. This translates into CASSPRTGALLSGANVLTF.

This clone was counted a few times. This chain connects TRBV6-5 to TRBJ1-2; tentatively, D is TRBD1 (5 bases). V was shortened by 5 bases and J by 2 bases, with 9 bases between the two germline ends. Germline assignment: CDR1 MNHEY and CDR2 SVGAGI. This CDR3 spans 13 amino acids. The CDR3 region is CASSQTANYGYTF. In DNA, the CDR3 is TGTGCCAGCAGTCAGACAGCCAACTATGGCTACACCTTC.

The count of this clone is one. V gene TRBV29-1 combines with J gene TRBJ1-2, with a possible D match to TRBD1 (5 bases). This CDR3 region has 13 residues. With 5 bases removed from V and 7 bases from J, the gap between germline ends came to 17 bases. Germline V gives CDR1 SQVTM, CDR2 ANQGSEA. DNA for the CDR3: TGCAGCGTTTCCAGTGGGGGGGATAGTGGCTACACCTTC. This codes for CSVSSGGDSGYTF.

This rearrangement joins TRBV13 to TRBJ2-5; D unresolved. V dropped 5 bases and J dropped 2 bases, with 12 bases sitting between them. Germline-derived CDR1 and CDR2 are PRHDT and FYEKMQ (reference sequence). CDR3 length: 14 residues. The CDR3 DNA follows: TGTGCCAGCAGCCTAACCACAGCTCAAGAGACCCAGTACTTC. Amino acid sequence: CASSLTTAQETQYF.

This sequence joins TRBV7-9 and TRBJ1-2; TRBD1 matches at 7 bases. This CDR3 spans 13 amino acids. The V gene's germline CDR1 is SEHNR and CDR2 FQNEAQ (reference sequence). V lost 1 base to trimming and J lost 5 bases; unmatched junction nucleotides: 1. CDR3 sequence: CASSLEQGYGYTF. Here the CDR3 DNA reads TGTGCCAGCAGCTTAGAACAGGGGTATGGCTACACCTTC.

For the CDR3, the DNA is TGTGCCAGCAGTGGGGGCCTTGGGAAAGGGAACTACGAGCAGTACTTC. Translation: CASSGGLGKGNYEQYF. The chain links TRBV6-1 to TRBJ2-7; TRBD1 is a possible D gene (5 bases). The length of the CDR3 is 16 residues. With 4 bases removed from V and 3 bases from J, the gap between germline ends came to 19 bases. CDR1 is MNHNS and CDR2 is SASEGT in the germline V gene.

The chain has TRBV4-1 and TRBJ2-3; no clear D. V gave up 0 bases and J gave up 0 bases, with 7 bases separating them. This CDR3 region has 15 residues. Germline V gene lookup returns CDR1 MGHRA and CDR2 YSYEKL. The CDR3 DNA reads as TGCGCCAGCAGCCAAGATGACGGAAGCACAGATACGCAGTATTTT. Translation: CASSQDDGSTDTQYF.

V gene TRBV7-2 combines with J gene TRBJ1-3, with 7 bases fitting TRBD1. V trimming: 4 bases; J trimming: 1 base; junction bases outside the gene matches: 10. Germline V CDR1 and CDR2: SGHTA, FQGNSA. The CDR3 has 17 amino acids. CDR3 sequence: CASSSNKGGASGNTIYF. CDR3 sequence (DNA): TGTGCCAGCAGCTCAAACAAAGGGGGCGCATCTGGAAACACCATATATTTT.

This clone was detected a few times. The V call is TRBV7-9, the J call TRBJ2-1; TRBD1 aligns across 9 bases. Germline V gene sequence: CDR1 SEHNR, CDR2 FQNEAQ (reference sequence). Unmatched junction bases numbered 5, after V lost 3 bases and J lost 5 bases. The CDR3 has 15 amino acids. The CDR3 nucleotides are TGTGCCAGCAGCTTGATGGGACAGGGCCACAATGAGCAGTTCTTC. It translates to CASSLMGQGHNEQFF.

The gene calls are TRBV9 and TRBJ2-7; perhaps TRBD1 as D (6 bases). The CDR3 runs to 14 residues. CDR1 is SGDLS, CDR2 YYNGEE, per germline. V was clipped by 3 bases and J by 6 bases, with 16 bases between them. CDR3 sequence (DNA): TGTGCCAGCAGCGCAACGGGACAAAGCTCCGAGCAGTACTTC. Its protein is CASSATGQSSEQYF. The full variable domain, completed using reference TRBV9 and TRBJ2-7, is DSGVTQTPKHLITATGQRVTLRCSPRSGDLSVYWYQQSLDQGLQFLIQYYNGEERAKGNILERFSAQQFPDLHSELNLSSLELGDSALYFCASSATGQSSEQYFGPGTRLTVT.

CDR3: CASSYTTQGVRYEQYF. In DNA, the CDR3 is TGTGCCAGCAGTTACACTACGCAGGGCGTACGCTACGAGCAGTACTTC. The chain links TRBV6-6 to TRBJ2-7; the D gene is possibly TRBD1 (5 bases). The germline CDR1 and CDR2 sequences are MNHNY and SVGAGI (reference sequence). The CDR3 runs 16 residues. V lost 2 bases, J lost 3 bases, and 17 bases lay in between.

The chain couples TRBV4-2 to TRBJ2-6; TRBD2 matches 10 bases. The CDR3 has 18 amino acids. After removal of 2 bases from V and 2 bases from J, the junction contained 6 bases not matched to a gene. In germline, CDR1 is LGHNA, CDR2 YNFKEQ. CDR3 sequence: CASSQNELAGTGANVLTF. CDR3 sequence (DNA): TGTGCCAGCAGCCAAAATGAACTAGCGGGAACTGGGGCCAACGTCCTGACTTTC.

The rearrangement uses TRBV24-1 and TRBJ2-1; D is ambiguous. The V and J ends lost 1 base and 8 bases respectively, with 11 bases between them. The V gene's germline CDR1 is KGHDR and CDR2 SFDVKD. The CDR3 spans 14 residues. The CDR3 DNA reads TGTGCCACCAGTGATTTCCCTAAAGTCGATGAGCAGTTCTTC. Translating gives CATSDFPKVDEQFF.

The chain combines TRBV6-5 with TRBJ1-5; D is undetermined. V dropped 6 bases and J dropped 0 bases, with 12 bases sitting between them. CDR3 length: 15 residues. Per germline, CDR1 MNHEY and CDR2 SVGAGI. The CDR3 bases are TGTGCCAGCAGAACTGCGGGAGTTAGCAATCAGCCCCAGCATTTT. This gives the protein CASRTAGVSNQPQHF.

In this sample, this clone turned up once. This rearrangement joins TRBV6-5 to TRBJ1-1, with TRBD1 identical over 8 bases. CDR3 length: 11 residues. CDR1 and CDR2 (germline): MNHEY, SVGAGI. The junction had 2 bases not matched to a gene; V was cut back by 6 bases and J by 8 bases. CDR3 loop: CASSRTGEAFF. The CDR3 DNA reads TGTGCCAGCAGCCGGACAGGGGAAGCTTTCTTT.

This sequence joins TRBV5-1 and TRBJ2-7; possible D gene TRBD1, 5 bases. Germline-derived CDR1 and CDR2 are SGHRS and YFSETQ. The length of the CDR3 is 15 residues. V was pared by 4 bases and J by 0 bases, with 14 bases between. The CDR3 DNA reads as TGCGCCAGCAGCCTGGACATCTCCAACTCCTACGAGCAGTACTTC. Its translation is CASSLDISNSYEQYF. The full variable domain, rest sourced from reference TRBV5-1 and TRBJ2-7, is KAGVTQTPRYLIKTRGQQVTLSCSPISGHRSVSWYQQTPGQGLQFLFEYFSETQRNKGNFPGRFSGRQFSNSRSEMNVSTLELGDSALYLCASSLDISNSYEQYFGPGTRLTVT.

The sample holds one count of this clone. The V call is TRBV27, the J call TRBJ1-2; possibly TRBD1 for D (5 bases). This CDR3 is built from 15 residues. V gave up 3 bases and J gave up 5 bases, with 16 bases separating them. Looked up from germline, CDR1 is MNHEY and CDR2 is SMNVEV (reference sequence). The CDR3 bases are TGTGCCAGCAGTTTGCGAGGGATTAAGGGGTATGGCTACACCTTC. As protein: CASSLRGIKGYGYTF.

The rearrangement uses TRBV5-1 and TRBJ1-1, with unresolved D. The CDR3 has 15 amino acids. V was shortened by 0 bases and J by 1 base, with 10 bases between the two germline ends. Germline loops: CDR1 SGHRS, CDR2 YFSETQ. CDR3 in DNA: TGCGCCAGCAGCTTGGGGGCGGCCGGGAACACTGAAGCTTTCTTT. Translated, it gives CASSLGAAGNTEAFF.

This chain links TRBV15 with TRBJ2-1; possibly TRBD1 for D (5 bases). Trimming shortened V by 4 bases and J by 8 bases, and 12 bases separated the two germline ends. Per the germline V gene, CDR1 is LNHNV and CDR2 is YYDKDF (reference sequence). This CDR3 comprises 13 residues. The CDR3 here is CATSKGLEDEQFF. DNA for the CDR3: TGTGCCACCAGCAAGGGGCTGGAAGATGAGCAGTTCTTC.

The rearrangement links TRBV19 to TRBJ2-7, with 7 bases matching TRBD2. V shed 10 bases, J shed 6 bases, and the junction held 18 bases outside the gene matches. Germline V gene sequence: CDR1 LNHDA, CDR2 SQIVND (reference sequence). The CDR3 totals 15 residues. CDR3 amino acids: CATKRAGTTSSEQYF. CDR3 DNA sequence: TGTGCCACCAAAAGGGCCGGGACTACCTCTAGCGAGCAGTACTTC.